This T cell receptor (beta chain) was obtained from a study of preoperative IRX-2 immunotherapy in early breast cancer. Per germline, CDR1 SGHVS and CDR2 FQNEAQ. The trim removed 5 bases at V and 1 base at J, leaving 8 bases unmatched. This CDR3 has 16 amino acids. Generated by immunoSEQ multiplex PCR, the TCRdb table keeps only in-frame clones and is missing some. The data show 30,000 to 35,000 clones, about 95% seen once. Treatment: preoperative locoregional IRX-2 cytokine immunotherapy. Sample collection occurred from a patient treated with IRX-2 immunotherapy. The source is a human donor with breast cancer. The chain couples TRBV7-8 to TRBJ1-5, with TRBD1 identical over 7 bases. The CDR3 DNA sequence: TGTGCCAGCAGCCGAGACAGGGAACGAAGCAATCAGCCCCAGCATTTT. Its protein product is CASSRDRERSNQPQHF.